This record covers a single T cell receptor (beta chain). Its antigen is unknown. The junction shows a germline mismatch at one end, possibly a read error. CDR1 and CDR2 (germline): SGHRS, YFSETQ. The length of the CDR3 is 16 residues. This sample was taken from a study of cytomegalovirus exposure and HLA in healthy donors. Study-level results: A later analysis associated 15,000 or so TCR beta sequences with HLA alleles at a 0.05 false discovery rate. One cluster of highly shared sequence variants probably arose as a sequencing artifact. Associated with cytomegalovirus, according to the listing, were some 180 TCR beta chains.

The PCR employed 60 Vbeta primers together with 13 Jbeta primers. Assay used: immunoSEQ multiplex PCR; TCRdb lists only in-frame clones, some missing. The sample shows around 74,000 clones, approximately 80% of them seen only once. The sequence came from a man aged 35 to 55 in good health and CMV-seronegative. The gene calls are TRBV5-1 and TRBJ2-2; D possibly corresponds to TRBD1 (6 bases). Sequenced input: PBMCs. DNA of the CDR3: TGCGCCCGCAGCTTAATCGGACAGCCGAACACCGGGGAGCTGTTTTTT. This sequence encodes CARSLIGQPNTGELFF.